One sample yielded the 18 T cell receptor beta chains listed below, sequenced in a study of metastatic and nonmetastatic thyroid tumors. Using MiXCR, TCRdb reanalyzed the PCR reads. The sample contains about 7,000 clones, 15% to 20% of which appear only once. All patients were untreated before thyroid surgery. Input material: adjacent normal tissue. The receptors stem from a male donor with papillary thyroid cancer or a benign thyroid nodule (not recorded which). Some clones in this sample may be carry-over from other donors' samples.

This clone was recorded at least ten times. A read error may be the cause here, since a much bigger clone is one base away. The CDR3 is CSANLGPPGEQYF. In DNA form, the CDR3 reads TGCAGTGCAAACCTCGGTCCCCCGGGAGAGCAGTACTTC. V is TRBV20-1 and J is TRBJ2-7; tentative D call: TRBD2 (5 bases). Looked up from germline, CDR1 is DFQATT and CDR2 is SNEGSKA (reference sequence). Trimming pared 6 bases from V and 7 bases from J, leaving 19 bases between. This CDR3 is 13 amino acids long.

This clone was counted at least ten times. In nucleotides, the CDR3 is TGTGCCAGCAGTTCCCGCCGGACCAACACCGGGGAGCTGTTTTTT. Its protein is CASSSRRTNTGELFF. The chain is built from TRBV11-2 and TRBJ2-2, with D unclear. Germline-derived CDR1 and CDR2 are SGHAT and FQNNGV. V shed 6 bases and J shed 2 bases, with 13 bases lying between them. This CDR3 has 15 residues.

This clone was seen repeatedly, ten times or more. CDR3 region: CASSQGAGGYTF. DNA for the CDR3: TGTGCCAGCAGCCAGGGGGCGGGTGGCTACACCTTC. This sequence joins TRBV6-1 and TRBJ1-2, with TRBD1 matching over 8 bases. V gave up 6 bases and J gave up 7 bases; unmatched junction bases: 4. Germline lookup yields CDR1 MNHNS and CDR2 SASEGT. The CDR3 consists of 12 residues.

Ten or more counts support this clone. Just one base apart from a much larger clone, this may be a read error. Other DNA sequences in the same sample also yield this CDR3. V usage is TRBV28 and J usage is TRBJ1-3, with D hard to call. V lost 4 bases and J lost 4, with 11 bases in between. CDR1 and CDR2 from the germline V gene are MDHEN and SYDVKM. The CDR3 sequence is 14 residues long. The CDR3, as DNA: TGTGCCAGCAGTTCACACAGCTCGGGAAACACCATATATTTT. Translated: CASSSHSSGNTIYF.

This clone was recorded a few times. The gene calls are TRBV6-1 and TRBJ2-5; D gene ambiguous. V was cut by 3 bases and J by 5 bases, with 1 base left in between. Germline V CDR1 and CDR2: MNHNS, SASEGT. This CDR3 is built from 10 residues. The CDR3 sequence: CASSDETQYF. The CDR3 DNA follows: TGTGCCAGCAGTGATGAGACCCAGTACTTC.

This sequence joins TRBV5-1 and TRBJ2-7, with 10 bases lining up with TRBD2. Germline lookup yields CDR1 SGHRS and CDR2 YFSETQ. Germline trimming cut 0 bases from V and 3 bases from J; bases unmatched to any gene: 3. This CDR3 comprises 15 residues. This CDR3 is CASSLVAGGHYEQYF. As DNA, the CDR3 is TGCGCCAGCAGCTTGGTAGCGGGGGGACACTACGAGCAGTACTTC. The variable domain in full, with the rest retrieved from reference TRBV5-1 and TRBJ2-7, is KAGVTQTPRYLIKTRGQQVTLSCSPISGHRSVSWYQQTPGQGLQFLFEYFSETQRNKGNFPGRFSGRQFSNSRSEMNVSTLELGDSALYLCASSLVAGGHYEQYFGPGTRLTVT.

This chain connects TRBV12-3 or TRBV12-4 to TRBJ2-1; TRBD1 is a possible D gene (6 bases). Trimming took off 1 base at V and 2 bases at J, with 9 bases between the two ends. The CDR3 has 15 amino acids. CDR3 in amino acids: CASSLGQGTYNEQFF. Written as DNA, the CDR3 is TGTGCCAGCAGTTTAGGGCAGGGGACCTACAATGAGCAGTTCTTC.

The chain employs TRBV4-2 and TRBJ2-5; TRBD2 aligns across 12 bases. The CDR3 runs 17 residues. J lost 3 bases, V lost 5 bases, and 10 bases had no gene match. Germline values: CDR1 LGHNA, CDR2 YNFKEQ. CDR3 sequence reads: CASSSLSRLAGEETQYF. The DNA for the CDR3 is TGTGCCAGCAGCTCCTTATCCCGACTAGCGGGAGAAGAGACCCAGTACTTC.

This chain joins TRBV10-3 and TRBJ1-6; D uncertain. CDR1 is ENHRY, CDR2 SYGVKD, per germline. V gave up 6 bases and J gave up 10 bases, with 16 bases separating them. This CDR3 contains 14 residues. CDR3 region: CAISLGPPGSPLHF. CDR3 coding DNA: TGTGCCATCAGCTTGGGCCCACCGGGGTCACCCCTCCACTTT.

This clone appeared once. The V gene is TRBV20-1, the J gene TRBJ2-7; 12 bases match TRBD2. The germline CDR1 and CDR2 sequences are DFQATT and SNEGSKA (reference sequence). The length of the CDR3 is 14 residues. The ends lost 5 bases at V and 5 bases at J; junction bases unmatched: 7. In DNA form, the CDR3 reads TGCAGTGCTTCCTGGGGACTAGCGGGCAACGAGCAGTACTTC. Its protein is CSASWGLAGNEQYF.

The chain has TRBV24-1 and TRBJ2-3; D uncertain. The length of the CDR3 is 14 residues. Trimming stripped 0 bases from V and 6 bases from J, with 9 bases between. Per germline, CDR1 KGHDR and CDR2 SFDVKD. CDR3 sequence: CATSDLPVGDTQYF. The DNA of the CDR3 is TGTGCCACCAGTGATTTGCCCGTAGGGGATACGCAGTATTTT.

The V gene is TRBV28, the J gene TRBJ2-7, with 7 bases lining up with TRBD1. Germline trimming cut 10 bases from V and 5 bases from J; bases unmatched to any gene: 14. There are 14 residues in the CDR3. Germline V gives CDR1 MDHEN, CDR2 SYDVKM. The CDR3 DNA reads TGTGCCATCTCCCGCCGGGACAGTCCCCACGAGCAGTACTTC. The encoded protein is CAISRRDSPHEQYF.

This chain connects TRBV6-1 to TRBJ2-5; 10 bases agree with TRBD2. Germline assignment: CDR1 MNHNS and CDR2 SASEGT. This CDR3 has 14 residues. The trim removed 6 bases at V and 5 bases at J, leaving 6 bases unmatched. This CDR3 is CASRERGGRETQYF. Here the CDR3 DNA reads TGTGCCAGCAGGGAGCGGGGGGGCCGTGAGACCCAGTACTTC.

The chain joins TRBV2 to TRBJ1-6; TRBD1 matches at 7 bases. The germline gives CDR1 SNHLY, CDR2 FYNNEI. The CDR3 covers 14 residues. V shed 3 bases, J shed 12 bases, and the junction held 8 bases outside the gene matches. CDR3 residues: CASSEGQKGLPLHF. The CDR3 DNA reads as TGTGCCAGCAGTGAGGGACAGAAGGGTTTACCCCTCCACTTT.

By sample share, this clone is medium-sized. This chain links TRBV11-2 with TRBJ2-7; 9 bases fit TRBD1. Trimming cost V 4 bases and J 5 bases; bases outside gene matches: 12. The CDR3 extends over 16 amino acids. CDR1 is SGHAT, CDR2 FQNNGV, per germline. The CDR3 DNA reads TGTGCCAGCAGCTCCACCCCGGGACAGGGTCTCAACGAGCAGTACTTC. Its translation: CASSSTPGQGLNEQYF. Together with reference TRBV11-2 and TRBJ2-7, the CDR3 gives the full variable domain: EAGVAQSPRYKIIEKRQSVAFWCNPISGHATLYWYQQILGQGPKLLIQFQNNGVVDDSQLPKDRFSAERLKGVDSTLKIQPAKLEDSAVYLCASSSTPGQGLNEQYFGPGTRLTVT.

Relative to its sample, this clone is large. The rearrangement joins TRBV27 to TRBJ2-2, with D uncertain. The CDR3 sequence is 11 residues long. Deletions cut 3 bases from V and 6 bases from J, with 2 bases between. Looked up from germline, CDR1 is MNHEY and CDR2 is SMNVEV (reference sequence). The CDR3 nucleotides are TGTGCCAGCAGTTTTGCCGGGGAGCTGTTTTTT. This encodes CASSFAGELFF.

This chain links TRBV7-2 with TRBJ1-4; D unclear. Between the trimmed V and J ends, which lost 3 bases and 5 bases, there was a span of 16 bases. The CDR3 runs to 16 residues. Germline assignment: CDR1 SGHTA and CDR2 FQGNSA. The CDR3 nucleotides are TGTGCCAGCAGCTTTATTAGGCGGGAACAGAATGAAAAACTGTTTTTT. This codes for CASSFIRREQNEKLFF.

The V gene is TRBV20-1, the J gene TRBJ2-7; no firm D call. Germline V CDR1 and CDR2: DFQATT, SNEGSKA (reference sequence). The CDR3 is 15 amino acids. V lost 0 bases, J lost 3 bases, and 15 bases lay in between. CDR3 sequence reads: CSARDGAFSRYEQYF. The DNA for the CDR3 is TGCAGTGCTAGAGATGGAGCGTTCTCCCGCTACGAGCAGTACTTC.